The 14 T cell receptor beta chains below come from one sample, sequenced in a study of T cells in Graves' hyperthyroidism and ophthalmopathy. There were TCR beta CDR3 regions amplified from RNA transcripts. The TCR CDR3 was amplified in a first-round RT-PCR using the HTBI primer set. TCRdb redid the calling of the multiplex PCR reads with MiXCR, one entry per CDR3 protein. Among about 610,000 distinct CDR3 sequences, 14% to 15% were seen once, and the ten largest hold about 4%. Sequencing was done on a sample of blood. Every receptor here comes from a woman aged 40 to 50 with Graves' ophthalmopathy.

The CDR3 is CASSKRANDNTGELFF. The CDR3 nucleotides are TGTGCCAGCAGCAAAAGGGCAAATGACAATACCGGGGAGCTGTTTTTT. The rearrangement links TRBV4-2 to TRBJ2-2; D is ambiguous. The CDR3 covers 16 residues. Germline-derived CDR1 and CDR2 are LGHNA and YNFKEQ. Trimming took off 5 bases at V and 5 bases at J, with 18 bases between the two ends.

There are a few counts of this clonotype. This chain links TRBV20-1 with TRBJ1-2; D is possibly TRBD1 (5 bases). This CDR3 comprises 13 residues. V was trimmed by 6 bases and J by 0 bases, leaving 11 bases between them. Looked up from germline, CDR1 is DFQATT and CDR2 is SNEGSKA (reference sequence). CDR3 sequence reads: CSALQGTNYGYTF. In DNA, the CDR3 is TGCAGTGCATTGCAGGGAACTAACTATGGCTACACCTTC.

This clonotype was detected many times. This chain connects TRBV5-1 to TRBJ2-2; D unclear. The CDR3 contains 14 residues. V was clipped by 2 bases and J by 4 bases, with 9 bases between them. Germline V gives CDR1 SGHRS, CDR2 YFSETQ. CDR3 in amino acids: CASSLSGATGELFF. The CDR3 coding sequence is TGCGCCAGCAGCTTATCCGGCGCCACCGGGGAGCTGTTTTTT.

The CDR3 sequence: CASCRGPVAEAFF. CDR3 bases: TGTGCCAGCTGCAGGGGGCCCGTGGCTGAAGCTTTCTTT. The chain carries TRBV6-1 and TRBJ1-1; TRBD1 agrees at 8 bases. Looked up from germline, CDR1 is MNHNS and CDR2 is SASEGT. The CDR3 sequence is 13 residues long. After removal of 8 bases from V and 6 bases from J, the junction contained 8 bases not matched to a gene.

This clonotype has ten or more counts. The chain recombines TRBV7-3 with TRBJ2-4; possibly TRBD1 or TRBD2 for D (5 bases each). CDR1 SGHTA and CDR2 FQGTGA come from the germline V gene. The CDR3 spans 20 residues. The ends were cut back, 1 base at V and 3 bases at J, with 25 bases in the middle. The CDR3, as DNA: TGTGCCAGCAGCTTAAAAGGGGCGGCTTCACCCTTCCGGGGCAAAAACATTCAGTACTTC. This codes for CASSLKGAASPFRGKNIQYF.

This clonotype was counted many times. The chain carries TRBV28 and TRBJ2-7, with 7 bases aligning to TRBD1. CDR1 and CDR2 (germline): MDHEN, SYDVKM. Losses at the gene ends were 5 bases for V and 6 bases for J; bases not matched to a gene: 4. The CDR3 runs to 12 residues. The CDR3 sequence is CASSRQGSEQYF. For the CDR3, the DNA is TGTGCCAGCAGTCGACAGGGCTCCGAGCAGTACTTC.

This chain uses TRBV12-3 or TRBV12-4 with TRBJ1-2; TRBD1 agrees at 11 bases. The V gene end was trimmed by 6 bases and the J gene end by 2 bases; junction bases not matched to a gene: 11. The CDR3 is 17 amino acids. CDR3 nucleotides: TGTGCCAGCAGGGGGAAGGACAGGGGGCATGCAAACTATGGCTACACCTTC. Amino acids: CASRGKDRGHANYGYTF.

The V call is TRBV5-1, the J call TRBJ1-1, with D uncertain. This CDR3 has 14 amino acids. The germline V gene has CDR1 SGHRS and CDR2 YFSETQ. Trimming removed 3 bases from V and 1 base from J, with 10 bases in between. CDR3 DNA: TGCGCCAGCAGCTCCCTCAGTGGGAACACTGAAGCTTTCTTT. This codes for CASSSLSGNTEAFF.

The chain combines TRBV27 with TRBJ2-7, with unresolved D. V lost 5 bases to trimming and J lost 7 bases, with 21 bases between them. Germline-derived CDR1 and CDR2 are MNHEY and SMNVEV (reference sequence). There are 15 residues in the CDR3. CDR3 sequence reads: CASSPSSLLFGEQYF. The CDR3 DNA reads TGTGCCAGCAGTCCCTCCTCCCTCCTATTTGGGGAGCAGTACTTC.

This clonotype was counted many times. The rearrangement joins TRBV12-3 or TRBV12-4 to TRBJ2-7; 7 bases agree with TRBD1. The CDR3 is 17 residues long. The J segment lost 5 bases and the V segment lost 7 bases, leaving 20 bases of the junction unmatched. Here the CDR3 reads CASTPGQAFYSGHEQYF. The CDR3 DNA reads as TGTGCCAGCACCCCTGGACAGGCATTCTATTCTGGGCACGAGCAGTACTTC.

This clonotype was seen a few times. V is TRBV5-6 and J is TRBJ1-3; D ambiguous. Germline V gene data show CDR1 as SGHDT and CDR2 as YYEEEE. The CDR3 has 16 residues. The V end lost 0 bases, the J end lost 2 bases, and 12 bases lay between the germline ends. The CDR3 DNA follows: TGTGCCAGCAGCTTGGTCCCGTTTGACACTGGAAACACCATATATTTT. Encoded protein: CASSLVPFDTGNTIYF. Using reference TRBV5-6 and TRBJ1-3 for the parts outside the CDR3, the full variable domain is DAGVTQSPTHLIKTRGQQVTLRCSPKSGHDTVSWYQQALGQGPQFIFQYYEEEERQRGNFPDRFSGHQFPNYSSELNVNALLLGDSALYLCASSLVPFDTGNTIYFGEGSWLTVV.

This clonotype was observed many times. The chain carries TRBV12-5 and TRBJ1-5; maybe TRBD1 (6 bases). The CDR3 totals 14 residues. The V end lost 6 bases, the J end lost 9 bases, and 18 bases lay between the germline ends. CDR1 and CDR2 (germline): LGHNT, FRNRAP. The DNA of the CDR3 is TGTGCTAGTGGCCCCGGACAGATCGGAAGGCCCCAGCATTTT. Translation gives CASGPGQIGRPQHF.

The sample holds many counts of this clonotype. V gene TRBV19 combines with J gene TRBJ1-5, with a possible D match to TRBD1 (5 bases). The V gene's germline CDR1 is LNHDA and CDR2 SQIVND (reference sequence). This CDR3 comprises 16 residues. The V end was cut by 5 bases, the J end by 3 bases, with 17 bases between. The CDR3 here is CASSQKGRMANQPQHF. In DNA, the CDR3 is TGTGCCAGTAGTCAAAAGGGGAGGATGGCCAATCAGCCCCAGCATTTT.

This clonotype was seen a few times. The rearrangement links TRBV5-1 to TRBJ2-7; TRBD1 matches at 7 bases. Unmatched junction bases numbered 5, after V lost 0 bases and J lost 2 bases. Germline V gene lookup returns CDR1 SGHRS and CDR2 YFSETQ. CDR3 length: 15 residues. Here the CDR3 reads CASSLVQGPTYEQYF. The CDR3 coding sequence is TGCGCCAGCAGCTTGGTACAGGGGCCCACCTACGAGCAGTACTTC.